This TCR beta chain derives from a study of T-cell memory formation after mild COVID-19. Overall study context: Among the donors, TCR clusters were largely specific to each donor.

The length of the CDR3 is 14 residues. V lost 3 bases and J lost 3, with 12 bases in between. CDR1 is DFQATT, CDR2 SNEGSKA, per germline (reference sequence). There are a few counts of this clonotype. The antigen is not known. TCRdb reprocessed the 5' RACE reads via MiXCR and lists one record per CDR3 protein. There are 350,000 to 400,000 distinct CDR3 sequences in the sample; around 14% occur only once, and around a fifth lies in the top ten. Study-wide results and caveats: Cross-reactive memory appears to have joined, as suggested by some responding clones showing up in pre-infection memory. Clones shrinking between day 15 and 85 showed a balanced CD4/CD8 split, and those that grew later tilted toward CD4+.

Sequencing was performed on PBMCs or a T cell subset sorted from them (not recorded which). The rearrangement joins TRBV20-1 to TRBJ1-5; D perhaps matches TRBD1 (6 bases). The receptor was isolated from a man aged 18 to 30 who had mild COVID-19 (a few samples of this study predate the infection). Cell type and time point are not known. CDR3 protein: CSARQDRYNQPQHF. In nucleotides, the CDR3 is TGCAGTGCTAGGCAGGACAGATACAATCAGCCCCAGCATTTT.